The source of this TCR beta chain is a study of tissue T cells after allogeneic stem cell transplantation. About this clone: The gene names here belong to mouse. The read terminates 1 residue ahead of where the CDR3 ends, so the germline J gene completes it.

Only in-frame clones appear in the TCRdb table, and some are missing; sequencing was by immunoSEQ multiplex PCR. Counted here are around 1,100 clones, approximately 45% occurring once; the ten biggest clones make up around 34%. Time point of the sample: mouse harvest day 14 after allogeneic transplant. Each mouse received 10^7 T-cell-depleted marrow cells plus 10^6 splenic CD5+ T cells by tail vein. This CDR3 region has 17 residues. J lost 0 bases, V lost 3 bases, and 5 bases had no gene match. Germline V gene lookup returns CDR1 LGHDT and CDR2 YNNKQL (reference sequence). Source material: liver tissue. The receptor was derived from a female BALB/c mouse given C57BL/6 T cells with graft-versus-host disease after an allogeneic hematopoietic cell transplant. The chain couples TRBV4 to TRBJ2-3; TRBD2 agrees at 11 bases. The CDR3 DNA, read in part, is TGTGCCAGCAGCTATCCCGGGACTGGGGGTAGTGCAGAAACGCTGTAT. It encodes CASSYPGTGGSAETLY. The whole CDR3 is CASSYPGTGGSAETLYF.